This T cell receptor beta chain was profiled in a study of beta chain features in type 1 diabetes. This clone has more than one count but fewer than ten. Its antigen is unknown. CD4+ naive, central memory, regulatory and stem cell-like memory subsets were isolated by sorting on CD45RO/CCR7/CD25/CD127/CD95/CD27. This CDR3 has 15 residues. Per germline, CDR1 MNHNY and CDR2 SVGAGI (reference sequence). Trimming stripped 6 bases from V and 2 bases from J, with 13 bases between. Broader study findings: Shorter TCRB CDR3s, moderately but significantly so, were found in Type 1 diabetes patients in all four CD4+ subsets. VDJ junctions from type 1 diabetes patients carried fewer insertions and larger deletions.

The investigators reverse transcribed all of the isolated RNA, so they sequenced expressed TCRB transcripts. Reads averaged around 1.1 million for stem cell-like memory T cell samples. TCRdb keeps only in-frame clones here, not all; method: immunoSEQ multiplex PCR. The profile shows under 95,000 clones, about 32% of them singletons. The genes are TRBV6-6 and TRBJ1-4; maybe TRBD1 (6 bases). Sequenced: stem cell memory CD4+ T cells from blood. The clonotype originates from a woman aged 18 to 35 in good health. CDR3 DNA: TGTGCCAGCAGGAACCAGGGGTTGACTAATGAAAAACTGTTTTTT. Amino acids: CASRNQGLTNEKLFF.